The 14 T cell receptor beta chains below all came from one sample that was sequenced in a study of cytomegalovirus exposure and HLA in healthy donors. Here immunoSEQ multiplex PCR was the method, and the copy in TCRdb shows in-frame clones only, minus some. The sample has about 130,000 clones, around 93% seen once. Sequenced input: PBMCs. These receptors all stem from a young man in good health and CMV-seropositive.

The chain combines TRBV4-1 with TRBJ2-1, with TRBD2 matching 7 bases. V was pared by 0 bases and J by 9 bases, with 20 bases of the junction left unmatched. Germline V gene data show CDR1 as MGHRA and CDR2 as YSYEKL. The CDR3 runs to 19 residues. The CDR3 sequence is CASSQDVSGAGVEWGEQFF. DNA of the CDR3: TGCGCCAGCAGCCAAGATGTGAGTGGGGCGGGAGTCGAGTGGGGTGAGCAGTTCTTC.

This chain connects TRBV18 to TRBJ2-5; 9 positions agree with TRBD2. Losses at the gene ends were 0 bases for V and 4 bases for J; bases not matched to a gene: 0. The germline V gene encodes CDR1 KGHSH and CDR2 LQKENI. CDR3 length equals 14 residues. The CDR3 reads CASSPPTSGETQYF. Here the CDR3 DNA reads TGTGCCAGCTCACCACCGACTAGCGGAGAGACCCAGTACTTC.

In this sample, this clone turned up once. This chain joins TRBV7-9 and TRBJ2-2, with 11 positions matching TRBD2. The CDR3 is 18 amino acids. Trimming at V came to 5 bases and at J to 5 bases, leaving 13 bases not matched to a gene. CDR1 is SEHNR and CDR2 is FQNEAQ in the germline V gene (reference sequence). The CDR3 protein is CASSTPRGLADRTGELFF. Here the CDR3 DNA reads TGTGCCAGCAGCACCCCTCGGGGACTAGCGGACCGAACCGGGGAGCTGTTTTTT.

The chain carries TRBV18 and TRBJ1-4, with TRBD1 identical over 8 bases. The CDR3 contains 15 residues. The V gene end was trimmed by 0 bases and the J gene end by 5 bases; junction bases not matched to a gene: 2. Germline loops: CDR1 KGHSH, CDR2 LQKENI. In DNA form, the CDR3 reads TGTGCCAGCTCACCACCAAGGACAGGGAATGAAAAACTGTTTTTT. Translation gives CASSPPRTGNEKLFF.

This clone has only a few counts. The chain has TRBV2 and TRBJ2-7; 12 bases map to TRBD2. Germline assignment: CDR1 SNHLY and CDR2 FYNNEI. The CDR3 sequence is 14 residues long. V lost 7 bases and J lost 3; bases outside the gene matches: 4. The DNA of the CDR3 is TGTGCCAGCACCCAGACTAGCGGGAGCTACGAGCAGTACTTC. Amino acids: CASTQTSGSYEQYF.

This chain connects TRBV6-1 to TRBJ2-3; a possible D gene is TRBD2 (6 bases). Trimming removed 7 bases at V and 3 bases at J, with 14 bases between. The CDR3 loop spans 14 amino acids. The germline V gene has CDR1 MNHNS and CDR2 SASEGT. CDR3 region: CASNGRDSTDTQYF. The CDR3 coding sequence is TGTGCCAGCAATGGGCGGGACTCGACAGATACGCAGTATTTT.

The chain uses TRBV27 and TRBJ2-7; maybe TRBD2 (5 bases). The CDR3 is made up of 15 amino acids. Germline V CDR1 and CDR2: MNHEY, SMNVEV (reference sequence). V dropped 0 bases and J dropped 0 bases, with 9 bases sitting between them. The CDR3 coding sequence is TGTGCCAGCAGTTTATCAAGCGGACTCTCCTACGAGCAGTACTTC. This codes for CASSLSSGLSYEQYF.

The chain has TRBV11-2 and TRBJ1-3, with 8 positions matching TRBD1. Germline-derived CDR1 and CDR2 are SGHAT and FQNNGV. The CDR3 has 13 residues. J gave up 4 bases and V 5 bases, and 1 base lay outside the gene matches. The CDR3 loop reads CASSQGAGNTIYF. CDR3 sequence (DNA): TGTGCCAGCAGCCAGGGGGCCGGAAACACCATATATTTT.

The chain uses TRBV6-5 and TRBJ1-5, with D maybe TRBD1 (5 bases). The CDR3 spans 15 residues. Germline CDR1 MNHEY, CDR2 SVGAGI. With 2 bases removed from V and 5 bases from J, the gap between germline ends came to 13 bases. The CDR3 spells CASSYTQGYDQPQHF. As DNA, the CDR3 is TGTGCCAGCAGTTACACCCAGGGTTACGATCAGCCCCAGCATTTT.

V usage is TRBV28 and J usage is TRBJ2-7, with D perhaps TRBD1 (6 bases). The V end lost 4 bases, the J end lost 0 bases, and 22 bases lay between the germline ends. The CDR3 is made up of 18 amino acids. The germline gives CDR1 MDHEN, CDR2 SYDVKM. DNA of the CDR3: TGTGCCAGCAGTTCACAAACCTTGGACAGACTCAGCTCCTACGAGCAGTACTTC. It is translated as CASSSQTLDRLSSYEQYF.

The chain joins TRBV5-8 to TRBJ2-7, with 9 bases lining up with TRBD2. CDR3 length equals 15 residues. V trimming: 7 bases; J trimming: 2 bases; junction bases outside the gene matches: 10. CDR1 SGHTS and CDR2 YDEGEE come from the germline V gene. Written as DNA, the CDR3 is TGTGCCAGCGACCCAAGCGGGAGGCCTGCCTACGAGCAGTACTTC. Translated: CASDPSGRPAYEQYF.

V and J are TRBV30 and TRBJ1-5; perhaps TRBD1 as D (5 bases). Germline V lookup: CDR1 GTSNPN, CDR2 SVGIG (reference sequence). Trimming cost V 2 bases and J 6 bases, with 14 bases left between them. The CDR3 is made up of 14 amino acids. In nucleotides, the CDR3 is TGTGCCTGGAGTTACGCCAGCGGGGGTCAGCCCCAGCATTTT. Translating gives CAWSYASGGQPQHF.

V gene TRBV19 combines with J gene TRBJ2-1, with TRBD1 as a possible D gene (6 bases). The CDR3 runs to 14 residues. V was shortened by 4 bases and J by 7 bases, with 14 bases between the two germline ends. CDR1 and CDR2 (germline): LNHDA, SQIVND (reference sequence). The CDR3 protein is CASSRKSQGNEQFF. The CDR3 DNA reads as TGTGCCAGTAGTAGAAAATCCCAGGGGAATGAGCAGTTCTTC. Supplemented by reference TRBV19 and TRBJ2-1, the full variable domain reads DGGITQSPKYLFRKEGQNVTLSCEQNLNHDAMYWYRQDPGQGLRLIYYSQIVNDFQKGDIAEGYSVSREKKESFPLTVTSAQKNPTAFYLCASSRKSQGNEQFFGPGTRLTVL.

This chain uses TRBV2 with TRBJ2-1, with TRBD1 matching 8 bases. V dropped 6 bases and J dropped 3; count of bases not matched to a gene: 7. The CDR3 spans 15 residues. Germline CDR1 SNHLY, CDR2 FYNNEI. In nucleotides, the CDR3 is TGTGCCAGCAGAGGACAGGGACCGGACTACAATGAGCAGTTCTTC. It encodes CASRGQGPDYNEQFF.